The 2 T cell receptor beta chains given below trace back to one sample, sequenced in a study of blood T cell repertoires in COVID-19. The data were produced by immunoSEQ multiplex PCR, yet TCRdb's version contains in-frame clones alone and is incomplete. This table has more than 300,000 clones, approximately 89% appearing once. The material sequenced was PBMCs or T cells enriched from blood (not recorded which). The origin of the receptors is a man in his forties in a cohort exposed to, infected with or recovered from COVID-19 (not recorded which).

The table lists this clone with a count of one. The rearrangement joins TRBV2 to TRBJ2-2, with TRBD1 as a possible D gene (6 bases). V was shortened by 6 bases and J by 6 bases, with 14 bases between the two germline ends. There are 14 residues in the CDR3. The germline V gene encodes CDR1 SNHLY and CDR2 FYNNEI. The CDR3 nucleotides are TGTGCCAGCAGGAGACAGGTTGACGCCGGGGAGCTGTTTTTT. Amino acid sequence: CASRRQVDAGELFF.

The rearrangement joins TRBV27 to TRBJ2-7; possibly TRBD2 for D (5 bases). Germline assignment: CDR1 MNHEY and CDR2 SMNVEV (reference sequence). The V gene lost 0 bases and the J gene lost 7 bases, with 19 bases spanning the gap. The CDR3 runs 16 residues. CDR3 residues: CASSLSGARGRREQYF. In nucleotides, the CDR3 is TGTGCCAGCAGTTTATCTGGAGCCCGCGGGCGGAGGGAGCAGTACTTC.